One TCR beta chain is described in this entry. The antigen it recognizes is unknown. No quality values exist for individual bases; no much larger clone is one base distant. Whole blood was collected in K2EDTA tubes by collaborating institutions according to the institutions' own protocols. For TCRbeta analysis, collaborator samples were shipped as frozen whole blood, as isolated PBMCs, or as DNA extracted from either sample type. These data belong to a study of blood T cell repertoires in COVID-19 (dated by TCRdb to 2020 to 2021). Describing the broader study: Collaborator samples came from the United States, Italy and Spain and covered acute and convalescent phases of COVID-19. The prospective study material was composed of cDNA or gDNA derived from T cells, B-cell-depleted T cells, or PBMCs. Subjects who had been exposed to COVID-19, were actively infected with it, or had recovered from it provided the deeply sampled blood TCRbeta repertoires that made up the dataset. The repertoires were released in a freely available public database intended as a resource for research on the immune response to SARS-CoV-2. The samples were drawn from the first 160 participants of the ongoing ImmuneRACE study and from over a thousand subjects provided by 6 global collaborators. A de-identified subject ID, COVID-19 status, age in years and sex were almost always included in the sample metadata. Where available, HLA class I and class II types were obtained from metadata supplied by the sample provider rather than from assay-based typing.

TCRbeta CDR3 regions were amplified from genomic DNA using the immunoSEQ Assay, a bias-controlled multiplex PCR. The paper's processing steps were these. Within the assay, amplification of reference gene primers was used to estimate how many nucleated cells each sample contained. To quantify the absolute abundance of each unique TCRbeta CDR3 rearrangement, sequence reads were collapsed and filtered. Productive Simpson clonality was computed per sample as the square root of Simpson's diversity index over productive rearrangements. Held by TCRdb, this immuneACCESS table contains in-frame sequences only and omits some clones. Under half of the omission traces to an unresolved V gene where checked; the cause of the rest is unknown. Clonal size and the V and J genes are those of that table, whereas D and trimming came from the DNA. The sample table shows around 57,000 clones, and 70% to 90% are seen once. Less than 20% of the sample lies in the top ten.

According to the germline V gene (reference sequence), CDR1 reads SEHNR and CDR2 reads FQNEAQ. The CDR3, cysteine through phenylalanine, is 15 amino acids long. Here the CDR3 DNA is all that survives: 45 bases in frame from base 1. Compared with germline, V lacks 2 bases and J lacks 7 bases; bases without a gene match: 7. On the study overall, not on this receptor specifically: The quantity of clinical and demographic metadata differed by source and by participant and was supplied without curation.

In this chain, TRBV7-9 is recombined with TRBJ2-2; the junction holds 7 bases that match TRBD2. The sample taken for sequencing was peripheral blood. The TCR sequence derives from an elderly woman with active COVID-19. The CDR3 here reads CASSLLGGLSGELFF. The nucleotide sequence reads as follows: TGTGCCAGCAGCTTACTCGGGGGACTAAGCGGGGAGCTGTTTTTT.